This entry lists 28 T cell receptor beta chains sequenced from one sample in a study of T cell responses to AZD1222 COVID-19 vaccine. Profiled with immunoSEQ multiplex PCR; TCRdb holds only in-frame clones, not every one. The sample holds 68,000 or so clones, about 80% seen once. This sample comprised peripheral blood, obtained on day 0 of AZD1222 vaccination. The receptors were gathered from an adult in good health.

The chain employs TRBV5-6 and TRBJ1-1, with a possible D match to TRBD1 (6 bases). The germline V and J ends were trimmed by 0 bases and 5 bases, with 17 bases remaining between them. Germline CDR1 is SGHDT and CDR2 is YYEEEE. The CDR3 has 16 residues. The CDR3 is CASSLGPQGSGTEAFF. The CDR3 coding sequence is TGTGCCAGCAGCTTGGGACCACAGGGTTCCGGAACTGAAGCTTTCTTT.

CDR3 in amino acids: CASSPGSANTGELFF. CDR3 bases: TGCGCCAGCAGTCCGGGGTCCGCGAACACCGGGGAGCTGTTTTTT. The chain has TRBV10-1 and TRBJ2-2, with D possibly matching TRBD2 (5 bases). The CDR3 contains 15 residues. The V and J ends lost 5 bases and 0 bases respectively, with 10 bases between them. Germline V gene sequence: CDR1 WNHNN, CDR2 SYGVQD (reference sequence).

This clone was observed a handful of times. The chain recombines TRBV18 with TRBJ1-2; the D is unclear. Trimming stripped 2 bases from V and 4 bases from J, with 23 bases between. The CDR3 is 18 amino acids. Germline V CDR1 and CDR2: KGHSH, LQKENI. The CDR3 bases are TGTGCCAGCTCACCAGAAAGTACTCAAACCCTAGGACCCTATGGCTACACCTTC. It specifies CASSPESTQTLGPYGYTF.

The J gene is TRBJ2-7, the V gene TRBV29-1, with 7 bases identical to TRBD2. This CDR3 has 15 amino acids. V lost 0 bases, J lost 3 bases, and 8 bases stayed unmatched. The germline gives CDR1 SQVTM, CDR2 ANQGSEA. The CDR3 spells CSVEDWSKRGYEQYF. In nucleotides, the CDR3 is TGCAGCGTTGAAGATTGGTCCAAGCGGGGCTACGAGCAGTACTTC.

In this sample, this clone turned up a few times. The gene calls are TRBV5-6 and TRBJ1-5; D is unclear. V was trimmed by 2 bases and J by 7 bases, leaving 13 bases between them. This CDR3 spans 14 amino acids. Germline-derived CDR1 and CDR2 are SGHDT and YYEEEE. This CDR3 reads CASSLSGGQQPQHF. In DNA form, the CDR3 reads TGTGCCAGCAGCTTATCTGGAGGGCAACAGCCCCAGCATTTT. The full variable domain, with the rest looked up from reference TRBV5-6 and TRBJ1-5, is DAGVTQSPTHLIKTRGQQVTLRCSPKSGHDTVSWYQQALGQGPQFIFQYYEEEERQRGNFPDRFSGHQFPNYSSELNVNALLLGDSALYLCASSLSGGQQPQHFGDGTRLSIL.

In nucleotides, the CDR3 is TGTGCCAGCTCACCACCGGGGGTCTCCTATGGCTACACCTTC. Protein sequence: CASSPPGVSYGYTF. The chain links TRBV18 to TRBJ1-2; possible D gene TRBD1, 5 bases. The CDR3 contains 14 residues. Germline V gene lookup returns CDR1 KGHSH and CDR2 LQKENI. The V and J ends lost 0 bases and 4 bases respectively, with 9 bases between them.

The rearrangement joins TRBV6-5 to TRBJ1-6; weak D call: TRBD1 (6 bases). The germline CDR1 and CDR2 sequences are MNHEY and SVGAGI. CDR3 size: 16 residues. Deletions cut 0 bases from V and 10 bases from J, with 16 bases between. In DNA, the CDR3 is TGTGCCAGCAGTTACTCGAAAGGGGGGTACGGATCACCCCTCCACTTT. This sequence encodes CASSYSKGGYGSPLHF.

This rearrangement joins TRBV28 to TRBJ1-5, with D unresolved. The CDR3 covers 10 residues. Germline V gene lookup returns CDR1 MDHEN and CDR2 SYDVKM. V was cut by 3 bases and J by 6 bases, with 0 bases left in between. In nucleotides, the CDR3 is TGTGCCAGCAGTTTTCAGCCCCAGCATTTT. Translated, it gives CASSFQPQHF.

This chain connects TRBV6-5 to TRBJ2-1, with 8 bases that match TRBD1. There are 15 residues in the CDR3. The junction had 8 bases not matched to a gene; V was cut back by 2 bases and J by 8 bases. Germline V gene lookup returns CDR1 MNHEY and CDR2 SVGAGI. CDR3 region: CASSYVGQGSDEQFF. CDR3 bases: TGTGCCAGCAGTTACGTAGGACAGGGTTCGGATGAGCAGTTCTTC.

The chain recombines TRBV5-1 with TRBJ1-2; no firm D call. Germline V gives CDR1 SGHRS, CDR2 YFSETQ. V was trimmed by 0 bases and J by 4 bases, leaving 13 bases between them. This CDR3 contains 15 residues. The chain's CDR3 is CASSLAVGVGYGYTF. CDR3 DNA sequence: TGCGCCAGCAGCTTGGCTGTGGGCGTGGGCTATGGCTACACCTTC.

This chain joins TRBV5-1 and TRBJ2-5, with D unclear. CDR3 length: 17 amino acids. Germline-derived CDR1 and CDR2 are SGHRS and YFSETQ. V was pared by 4 bases and J by 2 bases, with 21 bases between. DNA for the CDR3: TGCGCCAGCAGCCCCGCCGCGGTTGGCTCACTACAAGAGACCCAGTACTTC. It is translated as CASSPAAVGSLQETQYF.

The gene calls are TRBV5-4 and TRBJ2-7, with 13 bases identical to TRBD2. Germline CDR1 is SGHNT and CDR2 is YYREEE (reference sequence). V was pared by 0 bases and J by 6 bases, with 6 bases of the junction left unmatched. This CDR3 spans 16 amino acids. The CDR3 nucleotides are TGTGCCAGCAGCTTGGATGCGGGACTAGCGGGAAGCGAGCAGTACTTC. Protein: CASSLDAGLAGSEQYF.

This chain connects TRBV4-3 to TRBJ2-1; D not resolved. Germline lookup yields CDR1 LGHNA and CDR2 YSLEER. The CDR3 length is 16 residues. V lost 1 base and J lost 5, with 15 bases in between. The CDR3 sequence is CASSQGVPGPHNEQFF. The CDR3 DNA follows: TGCGCCAGCAGCCAAGGGGTGCCGGGTCCCCACAATGAGCAGTTCTTC.

V usage is TRBV11-3 and J usage is TRBJ2-1, with D hard to call. CDR1 and CDR2 (germline): SGHNT, YENEEA. V lost 1 base and J 9 bases, leaving 13 bases between the germline ends. The CDR3 contains 14 residues. CDR3 region: CASSLGTTAGEQFF. CDR3 in DNA: TGTGCCAGCAGCTTAGGGACGACCGCTGGTGAGCAGTTCTTC. The full variable domain, rest sourced from reference TRBV11-3 and TRBJ2-1, is EAGVVQSPRYKIIEKKQPVAFWCNPISGHNTLYWYLQNLGQGPELLIRYENEEAVDDSQLPKDRFSAERLKGVDSTLKIQPAELGDSAVYLCASSLGTTAGEQFFGPGTRLTVL.

The CDR3 nucleotides are TGCGCCAGCAGCATAAGGGCGGGACGTGAATTCGGGGATACGCAGTATTTT. This translates into CASSIRAGREFGDTQYF. The chain links TRBV4-3 to TRBJ2-3, with D tentatively TRBD2 (6 bases). Trimming took off 5 bases at V and 6 bases at J, with 24 bases between the two ends. In germline, CDR1 is LGHNA, CDR2 YSLEER. The CDR3 has 17 residues.

This rearrangement joins TRBV3-1 (or the pseudogene TRBV3-2) to TRBJ2-7, with D unclear. This CDR3 region has 13 residues. Germline loops: CDR1 LGHDT, CDR2 YNNKEL (reference sequence). V was cut by 4 bases and J by 3 bases, with 10 bases left in between. The CDR3 protein is CASSPPGDYEQYF. CDR3 DNA: TGTGCCAGCAGCCCCCCCGGAGACTACGAGCAGTACTTC.

The chain couples TRBV11-3 to TRBJ2-1, with TRBD2 identical over 11 bases. Germline values: CDR1 SGHNT, CDR2 YENEEA. This CDR3 spans 16 amino acids. With 1 base clipped from V and 4 bases from J, the junction kept 3 bases outside the gene matches. This CDR3 is CASSLAGTSGYNEQFF. CDR3 DNA: TGTGCCAGCAGCTTAGCCGGGACTAGCGGATACAATGAGCAGTTCTTC. Together with reference TRBV11-3 and TRBJ2-1, the CDR3 gives the full variable domain: EAGVVQSPRYKIIEKKQPVAFWCNPISGHNTLYWYLQNLGQGPELLIRYENEEAVDDSQLPKDRFSAERLKGVDSTLKIQPAELGDSAVYLCASSLAGTSGYNEQFFGPGTRLTVL.

V usage is TRBV11-2 and J usage is TRBJ1-1, with D perhaps TRBD1 (6 bases). The CDR3 has 13 residues. CDR1 SGHAT and CDR2 FQNNGV come from the germline V gene. V lost 4 bases and J 1 base, leaving 7 bases between the germline ends. The DNA for the CDR3 is TGTGCCAGCAGCTCACAGGGGAACACTGAAGCTTTCTTT. Translated: CASSSQGNTEAFF. The full variable domain, rest sourced from reference TRBV11-2 and TRBJ1-1, is EAGVAQSPRYKIIEKRQSVAFWCNPISGHATLYWYQQILGQGPKLLIQFQNNGVVDDSQLPKDRFSAERLKGVDSTLKIQPAKLEDSAVYLCASSSQGNTEAFFGQGTRLTVV.

The V and J genes are TRBV7-9 and TRBJ2-1; a possible D gene is TRBD2 (6 bases). Germline CDR1 SEHNR, CDR2 FQNEAQ (reference sequence). The CDR3 is 11 residues long. V was shortened by 7 bases and J by 7 bases, with 8 bases between the two germline ends. The chain's CDR3 is CASKGLNEQFF. DNA of the CDR3: TGTGCCAGCAAGGGACTTAATGAGCAGTTCTTC.

CDR3 DNA sequence: TGCGCCAGCAGGATTTCCGGGACAGCAGCAACTAATGAAAAACTGTTTTTT. Its protein is CASRISGTAATNEKLFF. The chain employs TRBV4-1 and TRBJ1-4, with TRBD1 matching 7 bases. This CDR3 region has 17 residues. V lost 6 bases to trimming and J lost 0 bases; unmatched junction nucleotides: 10. Per germline, CDR1 MGHRA and CDR2 YSYEKL.

The chain employs TRBV3-1 (or the pseudogene TRBV3-2) and TRBJ1-2, with TRBD1 matching over 10 bases. V was clipped by 1 base and J by 7 bases; unmatched bases: 6. From germline, CDR1 is LGHDT and CDR2 YNNKEL (reference sequence). The CDR3 spans 15 residues. In DNA, the CDR3 is TGTGCCAGCAGCCAAGTTCGACAGGGGGCCCGTGGCTACACCTTC. This encodes CASSQVRQGARGYTF.

This clone was seen only once. The chain carries TRBV6-5 and TRBJ1-3; unclear D gene. Germline CDR1 MNHEY, CDR2 SVGAGI. With 6 bases removed from V and 2 bases from J, the gap between germline ends came to 11 bases. This CDR3 contains 14 residues. Written as DNA, the CDR3 is TGTGCCAGCAGGCGACCTGGTCCTGGAAACACCATATATTTT. Encoded protein: CASRRPGPGNTIYF.

This chain links TRBV9 with TRBJ2-1; D not certain. V lost 0 bases to trimming and J lost 0 bases, with 10 bases between them. Germline lookup yields CDR1 SGDLS and CDR2 YYNGEE. This CDR3 has 16 residues. The CDR3: CASSVGRASSYNEQFF. The CDR3 nucleotides are TGTGCCAGCAGCGTAGGACGGGCAAGCTCCTACAATGAGCAGTTCTTC. The whole variable domain, remainder taken from reference TRBV9 and TRBJ2-1, is DSGVTQTPKHLITATGQRVTLRCSPRSGDLSVYWYQQSLDQGLQFLIQYYNGEERAKGNILERFSAQQFPDLHSELNLSSLELGDSALYFCASSVGRASSYNEQFFGPGTRLTVL.

This clone came up many times. The chain couples TRBV6-5 to TRBJ2-1; TRBD2 matches at 11 bases. The CDR3 is 15 residues long. The ends lost 5 bases at V and 3 bases at J; junction bases unmatched: 3. Germline values: CDR1 MNHEY, CDR2 SVGAGI. The CDR3: CASSQLAGDYNEQFF. CDR3 in DNA: TGTGCCAGCAGTCAACTAGCGGGGGACTACAATGAGCAGTTCTTC.

In its sample, this clone was seen once. This chain uses TRBV6-1 with TRBJ2-7; 11 nucleotides align to TRBD1. The length of the CDR3 is 16 residues. V gave up 4 bases and J gave up 4 bases; unmatched junction bases: 9. The germline V gene encodes CDR1 MNHNS and CDR2 SASEGT. The CDR3, as DNA: TGTGCCAGCAGTGGGTTTCCGGACAGGGGGCTTTACGAGCAGTACTTC. Translated, it gives CASSGFPDRGLYEQYF.

The chain links TRBV28 to TRBJ1-3; D not resolved. The CDR3 loop spans 15 amino acids. V lost 1 base and J lost 0, with 7 bases in between. From germline, CDR1 is MDHEN and CDR2 SYDVKM. The CDR3: CASSLLGASGNTIYF. DNA for the CDR3: TGTGCCAGCAGTTTATTGGGAGCCTCTGGAAACACCATATATTTT.

The gene calls are TRBV19 and TRBJ1-2; the D gene is possibly TRBD1 (5 bases). Germline values: CDR1 LNHDA, CDR2 SQIVND (reference sequence). V gave up 7 bases and J gave up 6 bases, with 30 bases separating them. This CDR3 has 18 amino acids. CDR3 region: CASTDHSQGGVWWNGYTF. The CDR3 coding sequence is TGTGCCAGTACCGATCACAGCCAGGGTGGGGTTTGGTGGAATGGCTACACCTTC.

This chain uses TRBV19 with TRBJ2-7; 10 nucleotides agree with TRBD1. After removal of 6 bases from V and 2 bases from J, the junction contained 4 bases not matched to a gene. The CDR3 has 14 residues. Germline V gene data show CDR1 as LNHDA and CDR2 as SQIVND (reference sequence). The DNA of the CDR3 is TGTGCCAGTAGAAGGACAGGGGGGACCTACGAGCAGTACTTC. Its translation is CASRRTGGTYEQYF.